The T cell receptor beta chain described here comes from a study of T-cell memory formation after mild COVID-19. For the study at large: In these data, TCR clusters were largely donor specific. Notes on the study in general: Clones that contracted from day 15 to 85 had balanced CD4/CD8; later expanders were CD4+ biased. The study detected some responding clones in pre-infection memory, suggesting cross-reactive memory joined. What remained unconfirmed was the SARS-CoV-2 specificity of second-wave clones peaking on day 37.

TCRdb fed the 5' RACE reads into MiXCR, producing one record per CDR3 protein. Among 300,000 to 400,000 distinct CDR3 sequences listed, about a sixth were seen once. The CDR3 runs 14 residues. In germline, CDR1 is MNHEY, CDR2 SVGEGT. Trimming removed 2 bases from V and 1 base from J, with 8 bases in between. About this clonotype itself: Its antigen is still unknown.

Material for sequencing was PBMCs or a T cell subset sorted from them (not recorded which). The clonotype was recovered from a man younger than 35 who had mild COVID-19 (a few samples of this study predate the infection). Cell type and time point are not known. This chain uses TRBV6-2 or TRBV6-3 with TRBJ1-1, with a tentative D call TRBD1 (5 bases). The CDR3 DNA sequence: TGTGCCAGCAGTTACAGAGGACAGAACACTGAAGCTTTCTTT. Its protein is CASSYRGQNTEAFF.